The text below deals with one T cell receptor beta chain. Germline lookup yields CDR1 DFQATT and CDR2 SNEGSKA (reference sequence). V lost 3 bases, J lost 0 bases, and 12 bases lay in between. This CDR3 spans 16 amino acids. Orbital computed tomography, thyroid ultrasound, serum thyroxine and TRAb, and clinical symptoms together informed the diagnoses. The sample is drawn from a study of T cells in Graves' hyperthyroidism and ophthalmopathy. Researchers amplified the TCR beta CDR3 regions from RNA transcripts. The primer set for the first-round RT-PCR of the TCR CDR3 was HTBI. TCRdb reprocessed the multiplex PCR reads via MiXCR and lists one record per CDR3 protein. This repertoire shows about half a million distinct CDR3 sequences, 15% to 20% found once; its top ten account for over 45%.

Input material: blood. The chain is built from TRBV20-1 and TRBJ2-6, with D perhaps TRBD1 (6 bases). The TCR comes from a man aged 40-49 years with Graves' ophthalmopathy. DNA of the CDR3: TGCAGTGCTAGGCCACAGGGAAGCTCTGGGGCCAACGTCCTGACTTTC. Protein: CSARPQGSSGANVLTF.